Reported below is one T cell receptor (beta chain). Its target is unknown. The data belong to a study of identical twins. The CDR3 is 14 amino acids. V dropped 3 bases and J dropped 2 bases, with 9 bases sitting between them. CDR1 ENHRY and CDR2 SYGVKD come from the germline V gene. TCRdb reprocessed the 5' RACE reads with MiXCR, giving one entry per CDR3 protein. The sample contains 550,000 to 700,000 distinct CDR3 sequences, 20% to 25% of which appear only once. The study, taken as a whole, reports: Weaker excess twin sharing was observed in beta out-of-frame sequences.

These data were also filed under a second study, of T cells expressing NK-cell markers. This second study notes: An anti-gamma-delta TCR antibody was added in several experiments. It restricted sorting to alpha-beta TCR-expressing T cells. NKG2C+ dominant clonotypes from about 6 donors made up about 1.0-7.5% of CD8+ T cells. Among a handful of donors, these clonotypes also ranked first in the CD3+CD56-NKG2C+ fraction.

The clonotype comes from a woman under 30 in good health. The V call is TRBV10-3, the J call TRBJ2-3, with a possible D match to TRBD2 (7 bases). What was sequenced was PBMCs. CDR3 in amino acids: CAISEGGATDTQYF. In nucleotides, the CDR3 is TGTGCCATCAGTGAAGGGGGGGCCACAGATACGCAGTATTTT.